These 19 T cell receptor beta chains share one sample of origin, sequenced in a study of blood T cell repertoires in COVID-19. Clones were read by immunoSEQ multiplex PCR, and TCRdb kept only the in-frame ones, dropping some. The table has 400,000 to 550,000 clones, roughly 91% seen once. The sequencing sample was made of peripheral blood. The receptors were sampled from a woman aged 30 to 39 with acute or convalescent COVID-19.

The chain has TRBV5-1 and TRBJ1-1, with D maybe TRBD1 (5 bases). Looked up from germline, CDR1 is SGHRS and CDR2 is YFSETQ. With 4 bases removed from V and 10 bases from J, the gap between germline ends came to 20 bases. CDR3 length equals 14 residues. The CDR3 nucleotides are TGCGCCAGCAGCCTTGACACGGGGGGTTCGGGAGCTTTCTTT. The encoded protein is CASSLDTGGSGAFF.

The V gene is TRBV2, the J gene TRBJ2-7; the match to TRBD1 covers 8 bases. This CDR3 comprises 14 residues. Germline loops: CDR1 SNHLY, CDR2 FYNNEI. Germline trimming cut 5 bases from V and 4 bases from J; bases unmatched to any gene: 7. The CDR3 protein is CASSSGTGAYEQYF. The CDR3 DNA is TGTGCCAGCAGTTCCGGGACAGGAGCATACGAGCAGTACTTC.

This clone was observed a few times. This sequence joins TRBV3-1 (or the pseudogene TRBV3-2) and TRBJ1-5; D call uncertain. Germline CDR1 LGHDT, CDR2 YNNKEL (reference sequence). Trimming pared 0 bases from V and 7 bases from J, leaving 13 bases between. CDR3 length: 15 amino acids. This CDR3 reads CASSQDLGPGQPQHF. DNA for the CDR3: TGTGCCAGCAGCCAAGATCTAGGCCCCGGACAGCCCCAGCATTTT.

The chain joins TRBV3-1 (or the pseudogene TRBV3-2) to TRBJ1-6; 7 nucleotides match TRBD1. This CDR3 comprises 15 residues. Germline V gives CDR1 LGHDT, CDR2 YNNKEL (reference sequence). V shed 6 bases, J shed 0 bases, and the junction held 2 bases outside the gene matches. Written as DNA, the CDR3 is TGTGCCAGCAGGGACAGGTCCTCCTATAATTCACCCCTCCACTTT. Protein product: CASRDRSSYNSPLHF.

V gene TRBV7-9 combines with J gene TRBJ2-1; 11 bases map to TRBD2. Germline-derived CDR1 and CDR2 are SEHNR and FQNEAQ (reference sequence). J was trimmed by 9 bases and V by 2 bases; bases with no gene match: 6. The CDR3 spans 15 residues. Here the CDR3 reads CASSLLLAGEGEQFF. As DNA, the CDR3 is TGTGCCAGCAGCTTACTACTAGCGGGGGAGGGTGAGCAGTTCTTC.

V and J are TRBV30 and TRBJ1-2; D might be TRBD1 (5 bases). CDR1 is GTSNPN, CDR2 SVGIG, per germline (reference sequence). The ends were cut back, 0 bases at V and 3 bases at J, with 17 bases in the middle. This CDR3 contains 16 residues. CDR3 sequence (DNA): TGTGCCTGGAGTGTCCCGGGACTAGGGCGGGACTATGGCTACACCTTC. This encodes CAWSVPGLGRDYGYTF.

The rearrangement uses TRBV5-6 and TRBJ1-1; TRBD1 might be the D (5 bases). CDR1 is SGHDT and CDR2 is YYEEEE in the germline V gene. The V gene lost 1 base and the J gene lost 10 bases, with 17 bases spanning the gap. This CDR3 has 14 amino acids. The CDR3 nucleotides are TGTGCCAGCAGCTTGCCCGGGAGGGGTCAGATAGCTTTCTTT. It is translated as CASSLPGRGQIAFF.

This clone was seen a few times. The chain employs TRBV7-3 and TRBJ1-6; weak D call: TRBD1 (6 bases). V shed 9 bases and J shed 7 bases, with 16 bases lying between them. The V gene's germline CDR1 is SGHTA and CDR2 FQGTGA. This CDR3 spans 14 amino acids. CDR3 in amino acids: CARKTGLRNSPLHF. The DNA of the CDR3 is TGTGCCAGAAAAACAGGGTTAAGGAATTCACCCCTCCACTTT.

J is TRBJ2-5 and V is TRBV6-2 or TRBV6-3; unclear D gene. The V and J ends lost 2 bases and 1 base respectively, with 8 bases between them. Germline CDR1 reads MNHEY; CDR2 reads SVGEGT. This CDR3 has 14 amino acids. In DNA form, the CDR3 reads TGTGCCAGCAGTTACGGTGCGGCCCAAGAGACCCAGTACTTC. Protein: CASSYGAAQETQYF.

The chain employs TRBV5-5 and TRBJ2-6; D is undetermined. From germline, CDR1 is SGHKS and CDR2 YYEKEE (reference sequence). The V end was cut by 2 bases, the J end by 2 bases, with 8 bases between. The CDR3 is 15 amino acids. CDR3 DNA sequence: TGTGCCAGCAGCTTCGCCTCAGCTGGGGCCAACGTCCTGACTTTC. This encodes CASSFASAGANVLTF.

This clone appeared once. The chain is built from TRBV7-2 and TRBJ2-2; 9 bases map to TRBD1. Germline CDR1 reads SGHTA; CDR2 reads FQGNSA. V gave up 1 base and J gave up 5 bases; unmatched junction bases: 5. The CDR3 runs 16 residues. The CDR3 reads CASSLGQGVGTGELFF. The CDR3 coding sequence is TGTGCCAGCAGCTTAGGACAGGGGGTCGGAACCGGGGAGCTGTTTTTT.

In this sample, this clone turned up many times. The CDR3 spells CASSQDERGLLGYTF. CDR3 coding DNA: TGTGCCAGCAGCCAAGATGAGAGGGGGCTTCTGGGCTACACCTTC. The genes are TRBV4-2 and TRBJ1-2; 7 bases match TRBD1. Germline V gives CDR1 LGHNA, CDR2 YNFKEQ. This CDR3 comprises 15 residues. V trimming: 0 bases; J trimming: 8 bases; junction bases outside the gene matches: 9.

Concerning this clone itself: This CDR3 is also generated by other DNA sequences in the sample. V gene TRBV19 combines with J gene TRBJ2-2; TRBD1 might be the D (5 bases). Germline V gene lookup returns CDR1 LNHDA and CDR2 SQIVND (reference sequence). Trimming pared 3 bases from V and 4 bases from J, leaving 6 bases between. The CDR3 has 13 amino acids. CDR3 loop: CASSIRVTGELFF. CDR3 nucleotide sequence: TGTGCCAGTAGTATCAGGGTCACCGGGGAGCTGTTTTTT. Combining the CDR3 with reference TRBV19 and TRBJ2-2 gives the whole variable domain DGGITQSPKYLFRKEGQNVTLSCEQNLNHDAMYWYRQDPGQGLRLIYYSQIVNDFQKGDIAEGYSVSREKKESFPLTVTSAQKNPTAFYLCASSIRVTGELFFGEGSRLTVL.

The chain uses TRBV2 and TRBJ2-2, with TRBD1 matching 8 bases. The J segment lost 5 bases and the V segment lost 3 bases, leaving 2 bases of the junction unmatched. Germline-derived CDR1 and CDR2 are SNHLY and FYNNEI. The CDR3 is 14 residues long. The DNA of the CDR3 is TGTGCCAGCAGTGACGACAGGGGAACCGGGGAGCTGTTTTTT. It encodes CASSDDRGTGELFF.

The chain recombines TRBV14 with TRBJ2-5, with D unresolved. Germline values: CDR1 SGHDN, CDR2 FVKESK. The CDR3 totals 17 residues. The V and J ends lost 1 base and 5 bases respectively, with 20 bases between them. CDR3 nucleotide sequence: TGTGCCAGCAGCCAAGGAGACCGCGTCGGGTTCTGGGAGACCCAGTACTTC. Encoded protein: CASSQGDRVGFWETQYF. The full variable domain, rest sourced from reference TRBV14 and TRBJ2-5, is EAGVTQFPSHSVIEKGQTVTLRCDPISGHDNLYWYRRVMGKEIKFLLHFVKESKQDESGMPNNRFLAERTGGTYSTLKVQPAELEDSGVYFCASSQGDRVGFWETQYFGPGTRLLVL.

The V call is TRBV15, the J call TRBJ2-7, with D perhaps matching TRBD1 (5 bases). This CDR3 has 14 residues. Trimming cost V 1 base and J 1 base, with 8 bases left between them. The germline V gene encodes CDR1 LNHNV and CDR2 YYDKDF (reference sequence). The CDR3 DNA sequence: TGTGCCACCAGCAGAGGGGGCAGATCCTACGAGCAGTACTTC. Protein: CATSRGGRSYEQYF.

The chain combines TRBV9 with TRBJ2-5; maybe TRBD1 (7 bases). Germline CDR1 is SGDLS and CDR2 is YYNGEE. Trimming pared 3 bases from V and 5 bases from J, leaving 20 bases between. The CDR3 has 16 amino acids. The CDR3 nucleotides read TGTGCCAGCAGCGCAGCAACAGGGGCCGCGGGGGAGACCCAGTACTTC. This sequence encodes CASSAATGAAGETQYF.

This clone has just a few counts. J is TRBJ2-6 and V is TRBV19; 7 bases are a match to TRBD1. This CDR3 is built from 15 residues. V trimming: 5 bases; J trimming: 4 bases; junction bases outside the gene matches: 5. Germline V gene lookup returns CDR1 LNHDA and CDR2 SQIVND (reference sequence). CDR3 coding DNA: TGTGCCAGTAGTCTCGGGACAGTCGGGGCCAACGTCCTGACTTTC. Protein sequence: CASSLGTVGANVLTF.

The rearrangement joins TRBV11-3 to TRBJ2-1; D call uncertain. Trimming pared 3 bases from V and 7 bases from J, leaving 10 bases between. CDR1 is SGHNT and CDR2 is YENEEA in the germline V gene. This CDR3 comprises 13 residues. The CDR3 protein is CASSFDIENEQFF. The CDR3 DNA reads as TGTGCCAGCAGCTTTGACATTGAAAATGAGCAGTTCTTC.